The rows below give T cell receptor beta chains drawn from one sample of a study of vaccination and CD4 T cells after COVID-19. These receptors' antigens are unknown. MiXCR, applied by TCRdb to the PCR reads, yields one record per CDR3 protein. The repertoire holds about 7,800 distinct CDR3 sequences, 60% seen once, with about 32% in the top ten. The sample consisted of CD4+ T cells from blood, cultured in vitro. The receptors come from a human donor who had recovered from COVID-19. The CDR3 runs from the conserved cysteine through the conserved F or W. A D gene is named only where the DNA matches it firmly. Only some rows state a clone size, as once, few, many or a class for expanded clones.

cdr3_aa cdr3_nt j_call clone_size d_call v_call
CATSDPGSSGSSNEQFF TGTGCCACCAGTGATCCGGGTTCTAGCGGGAGTTCAAATGAGCAGTTCTTC TRBJ2-1 - TRBD2 TRBV24-1
CASSSVFSEQYF TGTGCCAGCAGCTCGGTTTTCTCCGAGCAGTACTTC TRBJ2-7 - - TRBV6-1
CSARKRQTNTEAFF TGCAGTGCTAGGAAGCGACAGACGAACACTGAAGCTTTCTTT TRBJ1-1 - - TRBV20-1
CASQGQANTEAFF TGTGCCAGCCAGGGACAGGCTAACACTGAAGCTTTCTTT TRBJ1-1 - TRBD1 TRBV18
CATSDRTGGVDTQYF TGTGCCACCAGTGACCGGACAGGGGGCGTAGATACGCAGTATTTT TRBJ2-3 - TRBD1 TRBV24-1
CASSVEREETQYF TGTGCCAGCAGTGTGGAGCGCGAAGAGACCCAGTACTTC TRBJ2-5 - - TRBV2
CASSIGRSDTEAFF TGCGCCAGCAGCATTGGACGATCGGACACTGAAGCTTTCTTT TRBJ1-1 - - TRBV5-1
CASSESGTSSYNEQFF TGTGCCAGCAGTGAAAGCGGGACTTCCTCCTACAATGAGCAGTTCTTC TRBJ2-1 - TRBD2 TRBV6-1
CASSAQGVEYEQYF TGTGCCAGCAGTGCTCAGGGGGTTGAGTACGAGCAGTACTTC TRBJ2-7 - TRBD1 TRBV6-1
CASRAGGGSPLHF TGTGCCAGCAGGGCGGGGGGTGGTTCACCCCTCCACTTT TRBJ1-6 - - TRBV27
CASSLVFSGGGEQFF TGTGCCAGCAGCTTAGTTTTTAGCGGAGGGGGTGAGCAGTTCTTC TRBJ2-1 - - TRBV7-9
CSANIQRGHEQYF TGCAGTGCTAATATCCAAAGGGGCCACGAGCAGTACTTC TRBJ2-7 - - TRBV20-1
CSAGTAFQETQYF TGCAGCGCGGGGACAGCCTTCCAAGAGACCCAGTACTTC TRBJ2-5 - TRBD1 TRBV29-1
CASGQGLGQPQHF TGTGCCAGCGGTCAGGGGTTGGGCCAGCCCCAGCATTTT TRBJ1-5 - - TRBV6-1
CATSSRTGTGYTF TGTGCCACCAGCAGCCGAACAGGGACGGGCTACACCTTC TRBJ1-2 few - TRBV15
CASSYVITEAFF TGTGCCAGCAGCTACGTCATCACTGAAGCTTTCTTT TRBJ1-1 - - TRBV12-3/TRBV12-4
CASSVSVDNSPLHF TGTGCCAGCAGTGTGTCGGTTGATAATTCACCCCTCCACTTT TRBJ1-6 - - TRBV2
CASSSTGTGNTIYF TGTGCCAGCAGTTCCACAGGGACTGGAAACACCATATATTTT TRBJ1-3 - - TRBV12-3/TRBV12-4
CASSVNGGRNQETQYF TGCGCCAGCAGCGTGAATGGCGGGAGGAACCAAGAGACCCAGTACTTC TRBJ2-5 - TRBD2 TRBV5-1
CASSLGGLAVRPGANVLTF TGTGCCAGCAGCTTGGGGGGGCTAGCGGTCCGCCCTGGGGCCAACGTCCTGACTTTC TRBJ2-6 - - TRBV7-9
CASSLGGMDGYTF TGTGCCAGCAGCTTGGGGGGAATGGATGGCTACACCTTC TRBJ1-2 - - TRBV7-8
CASKIPGQRIYGYTF TGTGCCAGCAAGATACCGGGACAGCGCATTTATGGCTACACCTTC TRBJ1-2 - TRBD1 TRBV6-1
CASSLSRPYGYTF TGTGCCAGCAGTTTATCCCGGCCCTATGGCTACACCTTC TRBJ1-2 few - TRBV28
CASRTAISGNTIYF TGTGCCAGCCGGACAGCCATCTCTGGAAACACCATATATTTT TRBJ1-3 - - TRBV2
CASSYTGGALRAFF TGTGCCAGCAGTTACACAGGAGGGGCTCTGCGAGCTTTCTTT TRBJ1-1 - - TRBV6-2/TRBV6-3
CATRTDWNTGELFF TGTGCCACCAGAACGGACTGGAACACCGGGGAGCTGTTTTTT TRBJ2-2 few - TRBV15
CASSIDQAGGSEQYF TGTGCCAGTAGTATAGATCAAGCGGGGGGGTCCGAGCAGTACTTC TRBJ2-7 - TRBD2 TRBV19
CASSLVQGDGYTF TGCGCCAGCAGCTTGGTCCAGGGGGATGGCTACACCTTC TRBJ1-2 - TRBD1 TRBV5-1
CASSLYSNQPQHF TGTGCCAGCAGCTTGTATAGCAATCAGCCCCAGCATTTT TRBJ1-5 - - TRBV11-2
CATGVNTEAFF TGTGCCACGGGGGTGAACACTGAAGCTTTCTTT TRBJ1-1 - - TRBV10-3
CASSYSSSGSRPNTGELFF TGTGCCAGCAGTTACTCGTCTAGCGGGAGCCGTCCAAACACCGGGGAGCTGTTTTTT TRBJ2-2 - TRBD2 TRBV6-2/TRBV6-3
CASSRADLAEIQYF TGTGCCAGCAGCAGAGCGGACCTGGCGGAGATCCAGTACTTC TRBJ2-5 - - TRBV6-1
CASSLTSNEQFF TGTGCCAGCAGCCTTACTAGCAATGAGCAGTTCTTC TRBJ2-1 - - TRBV7-9